One and the same sample provided the 17 T cell receptor beta chains below, sequenced in a study of regulatory T cells in long-lasting Graves disease. Specified time point: newly diagnosed GD, antithyroid drugs for less than 3 months. Preparation of the TCR library used RNA extracted from PBMCs. Arm-PCR of CDR3 regions and iRepertoire HTBI primers were the basis on which TCR beta libraries were built. MiXCR, applied by TCRdb to the multiplex PCR reads, yields one record per CDR3 protein. The data hold fewer than 650,000 distinct CDR3 sequences, with roughly 16% observed a single time. These data were likewise used in another study, on T cells in Graves' hyperthyroidism and ophthalmopathy.

The sequences come from peripheral blood mononuclear cells (PBMCs), collected at new diagnosis, from a patient treated with antithyroid drugs. The receptors originated from a woman aged 25 to 45 with Graves disease.

This clonotype was seen just once. Since a much larger clone is just one base distant, this may be a read error. V and J are TRBV14 and TRBJ2-5, with 8 bases identical to TRBD2. Germline V gives CDR1 SGHDN, CDR2 FVKESK. This CDR3 comprises 14 residues. V gave up 5 bases and J gave up 11 bases; unmatched junction bases: 13. The CDR3 protein is CASSSSLADNEQYF. In DNA, the CDR3 is TGTGCCAGCAGCTCATCACTAGCGGACAATGAGCAGTACTTC.

This clonotype appeared many times. The chain uses TRBV2 and TRBJ2-7; 10 bases are shared with TRBD2. Germline V gene data show CDR1 as SNHLY and CDR2 as FYNNEI. J lost 4 bases, V lost 8 bases, and 8 bases had no gene match. CDR3 length: 14 residues. As DNA, the CDR3 is TGTGCCAGCGGACCTACTAGCGGGACTTACGAGCAGTACTTC. This encodes CASGPTSGTYEQYF. The full variable domain, its missing parts supplied by reference TRBV2 and TRBJ2-7, is EPEVTQTPSHQVTQMGQEVILRCVPISNHLYFYWYRQILGQKVEFLVSFYNNEISEKSEIFDDQFSVERPDGSNFTLKIRSTKLEDSAMYFCASGPTSGTYEQYFGPGTRLTVT.

This clonotype was seen at least ten times. This chain links TRBV28 with TRBJ2-7; a weak D match, TRBD2 (5 bases). Germline-derived CDR1 and CDR2 are MDHEN and SYDVKM. The CDR3 is 14 residues long. V lost 1 base and J lost 3, with 10 bases in between. The CDR3 is CASSLLREVYEQYF. CDR3 coding DNA: TGTGCCAGCAGTTTATTACGGGAAGTCTACGAGCAGTACTTC.

The V call is TRBV5-6, the J call TRBJ1-2; D not certain. The CDR3 is 12 amino acids. In germline, CDR1 is SGHDT, CDR2 YYEEEE. V was clipped by 1 base and J by 6 bases, with 7 bases between them. CDR3 sequence reads: CASSLYPDGYTF. The DNA of the CDR3 is TGTGCCAGCAGCTTGTACCCCGATGGCTACACCTTC.

This clonotype occurred a few times. The V gene is TRBV18, the J gene TRBJ1-2, with D hard to call. With 0 bases removed from V and 4 bases from J, the gap between germline ends came to 9 bases. Germline CDR1 is KGHSH and CDR2 is LQKENI. The CDR3 spans 14 residues. CDR3 sequence reads: CASSPPSGAYGYTF. CDR3 coding DNA: TGTGCCAGCTCACCACCGTCAGGAGCCTATGGCTACACCTTC.

This clonotype was seen ten or more times. V usage is TRBV7-9 and J usage is TRBJ2-7; D gene unclear. V lost 8 bases and J lost 2, with 16 bases in between. This CDR3 spans 14 amino acids. Germline CDR1 SEHNR, CDR2 FQNEAQ (reference sequence). The CDR3 spells CASRPDRLTYEQYF. In DNA form, the CDR3 reads TGTGCCAGCCGCCCGGACCGCCTTACCTACGAGCAGTACTTC. Looking up the rest from reference TRBV7-9 and TRBJ2-7 gives the full variable domain: DTGVSQNPRHKITKRGQNVTFRCDPISEHNRLYWYRQTLGQGPEFLTYFQNEAQLEKSRLLSDRFSAERPKGSFSTLEIQRTEQGDSAMYLCASRPDRLTYEQYFGPGTRLTVT.

Ten or more counts support this clonotype. This chain connects TRBV28 to TRBJ1-5; tentative D call: TRBD1 (6 bases). Trimming stripped 8 bases from V and 0 bases from J, with 14 bases between. CDR3 length equals 15 residues. Looked up from germline, CDR1 is MDHEN and CDR2 is SYDVKM. Here the CDR3 reads CASFKGEYSNQPQHF. CDR3 DNA sequence: TGTGCCAGCTTTAAGGGGGAATATAGCAATCAGCCCCAGCATTTT.

This clonotype was seen many times. The V and J genes are TRBV6-1 and TRBJ1-2; D is perhaps TRBD1 (6 bases). This CDR3 spans 14 amino acids. The germline gives CDR1 MNHNS, CDR2 SASEGT. The V end lost 4 bases, the J end lost 6 bases, and 15 bases lay between the germline ends. The DNA of the CDR3 is TGTGCCAGCAGTGTTGGGATGGGGGGCAATGGCTACACCTTC. This sequence encodes CASSVGMGGNGYTF.

The genes are TRBV6-1 and TRBJ2-3; TRBD2 matches at 9 bases. The CDR3 consists of 15 residues. Germline CDR1 and CDR2: MNHNS and SASEGT. V trimming: 6 bases; J trimming: 3 bases; junction bases outside the gene matches: 7. CDR3 protein: CASSAGLARTDTQYF. The CDR3 DNA reads TGTGCCAGCAGCGCGGGACTAGCCAGGACAGATACGCAGTATTTT.

This clonotype showed up many times. The chain recombines TRBV3-1 with TRBJ1-5, with D perhaps matching TRBD1 (5 bases). The CDR3 consists of 16 residues. Trimming took 1 base from V and 1 from J, leaving 11 bases between them. CDR1 and CDR2 from the germline V gene are LGHDT and YNNKEL (reference sequence). The CDR3, as DNA: TGTGCCAGCAGCCAAGGTTTGGGGCTCAGCAATCAGCCCCAGCATTTT. Encoded protein: CASSQGLGLSNQPQHF. The complete variable domain, with remaining parts taken from reference TRBV3-1 and TRBJ1-5, reads DTAVSQTPKYLVTQMGNDKSIKCEQNLGHDTMYWYKQDSKKFLKIMFSYNNKELIINETVPNRFSPKSPDKAHLNLHINSLELGDSAVYFCASSQGLGLSNQPQHFGDGTRLSIL.

The chain couples TRBV19 to TRBJ2-5, with 8 nucleotides matching TRBD2. CDR1 and CDR2 from the germline V gene are LNHDA and SQIVND (reference sequence). Trimming removed 1 base from V and 7 bases from J; junction bases left unmatched: 11. The CDR3 is 16 residues long. The CDR3 spells CASSIAGAGGGWTQYF. The CDR3 DNA reads TGTGCCAGTAGTATAGCCGGCGCCGGGGGGGGTTGGACCCAGTACTTC.

This clonotype has ten or more counts. This chain connects TRBV6-1 to TRBJ1-5, with D hard to call. CDR1 and CDR2 from the germline V gene are MNHNS and SASEGT. The germline V and J ends were trimmed by 6 bases and 7 bases, with 19 bases remaining between them. CDR3 length: 15 amino acids. CDR3 sequence reads: CASSNLGVRIQPQHF. The CDR3 nucleotides are TGTGCCAGCAGCAACCTCGGTGTCAGGATCCAGCCCCAGCATTTT.

The chain joins TRBV6-1 to TRBJ2-1, with 10 bases matching TRBD2. This CDR3 has 16 amino acids. V gave up 3 bases and J gave up 4 bases; unmatched junction bases: 6. The germline CDR1 and CDR2 sequences are MNHNS and SASEGT. In nucleotides, the CDR3 is TGTGCCAGCAGTGACGAGGTAGCGGGAGGTTACAATGAGCAGTTCTTC. Its translation: CASSDEVAGGYNEQFF.

This clonotype was seen only a few times. The rearrangement uses TRBV7-9 and TRBJ1-1; 10 positions agree with TRBD1. Germline lookup yields CDR1 SEHNR and CDR2 FQNEAQ (reference sequence). The CDR3 consists of 14 residues. With 6 bases clipped from V and 4 bases from J, the junction kept 5 bases outside the gene matches. CDR3 in amino acids: CASRGQGFATEAFF. The CDR3, as DNA: TGTGCCAGCAGGGGACAGGGGTTTGCCACTGAAGCTTTCTTT.

The chain uses TRBV20-1 and TRBJ2-7, with D possibly matching TRBD1 (6 bases). With 3 bases removed from V and 1 base from J, the gap between germline ends came to 10 bases. The CDR3 totals 13 residues. Germline CDR1 DFQATT, CDR2 SNEGSKA (reference sequence). Here the CDR3 DNA reads TGCAGTGCTAGGGACAGAATTTCCTACGAGCAGTACTTC. Its protein is CSARDRISYEQYF.

This clonotype was counted many times. CDR3 sequence (DNA): TGTGCCAGCAGTTACTTCCTCCGGGGCGGAAGTTACTACGAGCAGTACTTC. Translation: CASSYFLRGGSYYEQYF. The chain links TRBV27 to TRBJ2-7; D possibly uses TRBD1 or TRBD2 (5 bases each). Trimming left V 4 bases short and J 3 bases short, with 22 bases between. Germline V gene sequence: CDR1 MNHEY, CDR2 SMNVEV (reference sequence). This CDR3 spans 17 amino acids.

V and J are TRBV5-5 and TRBJ1-1; D not certain. The germline gives CDR1 SGHKS, CDR2 YYEKEE (reference sequence). This CDR3 is built from 11 residues. Trimming removed 3 bases at V and 11 bases at J, with 11 bases between. The CDR3 DNA reads as TGTGCCAGCAGCTATACAGAAGAGGCTTTCTTT. Protein: CASSYTEEAFF.